Following are 10 T cell receptor beta chains from one sample sequenced in a study of CD8 T cells in Susac syndrome. A quantity of about 0.45 to 1 ug RNA underwent reverse transcription using random hexamers. TCRdb processed the immunoSEQ multiplex PCR reads anew with MiXCR; each CDR3 protein has one entry. The sample has about 180,000 distinct CDR3 sequences, 85% to 95% seen once. The specimen was CD8+ T cells from PBMCs. The receptors derive from a human donor with multiple sclerosis.

The V call is TRBV27, the J call TRBJ1-6; weak D call: TRBD1 (5 bases). CDR1 is MNHEY and CDR2 is SMNVEV in the germline V gene (reference sequence). CDR3 size: 12 residues. V lost 7 bases and J lost 12, with 13 bases in between. CDR3 sequence: CASKGMSLPLHF. The CDR3 DNA reads as TGTGCCAGCAAGGGGATGTCCCTACCCCTCCACTTT.

The chain joins TRBV6-6 to TRBJ2-7; TRBD2 aligns across 7 bases. This CDR3 has 13 amino acids. Germline CDR1 is MNHNY and CDR2 is SVGAGI (reference sequence). V lost 2 bases to trimming and J lost 2 bases; unmatched junction nucleotides: 0. Here the CDR3 DNA reads TGTGCCAGCAGTTACGGACTAGCCTACGAGCAGTACTTC. Its translation: CASSYGLAYEQYF.

The chain joins TRBV19 to TRBJ2-3; D call uncertain. The CDR3 sequence is 13 residues long. Trimming stripped 7 bases from V and 2 bases from J, with 10 bases between. Germline V lookup: CDR1 LNHDA, CDR2 SQIVND (reference sequence). CDR3 loop: CASTAWNTDTQYF. The CDR3 region has the DNA TGTGCCAGTACGGCTTGGAACACAGATACGCAGTATTTT.

The genes are TRBV28 and TRBJ2-2; 14 positions agree with TRBD2. Germline V CDR1 and CDR2: MDHEN, SYDVKM. This CDR3 region has 17 residues. Trimming at V came to 8 bases and at J to 3 bases, leaving 8 bases not matched to a gene. Here the CDR3 reads CASRGTSGSADTGELFF. The DNA of the CDR3 is TGTGCCAGCCGAGGGACTAGCGGGAGTGCGGACACCGGGGAGCTGTTTTTT.

V is TRBV19 and J is TRBJ2-7; tentative D call: TRBD1 (5 bases). The ends were cut back, 3 bases at V and 5 bases at J, with 11 bases in the middle. This CDR3 is 13 amino acids long. The germline V gene encodes CDR1 LNHDA and CDR2 SQIVND (reference sequence). The CDR3 spells CASSIPGLHEQYF. The CDR3 DNA reads TGTGCCAGTAGTATCCCAGGGCTCCACGAGCAGTACTTC.

This clonotype was seen only once. The chain has TRBV29-1 and TRBJ2-3; possibly TRBD1 or TRBD2 for D (5 bases each). The CDR3 sequence is 16 residues long. The germline CDR1 and CDR2 sequences are SQVTM and ANQGSEA. Deletions cut 7 bases from V and 4 bases from J, with 24 bases between. The CDR3 DNA reads TGCAGCGGACACACCGGGACCCCCTGGCTTGCAGATACGCAGTATTTT. Its translation is CSGHTGTPWLADTQYF.

This chain links TRBV12-3 or TRBV12-4 with TRBJ2-3, with 9 bases that match TRBD1. The CDR3 contains 14 residues. J lost 4 bases, V lost 10 bases, and 9 bases had no gene match. CDR3 residues: CATDTGGSADTQYF. The CDR3 coding sequence is TGTGCCACGGACACAGGGGGCAGCGCAGATACGCAGTATTTT.

The rearrangement links TRBV13 to TRBJ1-1, with 7 bases fitting TRBD1. Germline loops: CDR1 PRHDT, CDR2 FYEKMQ (reference sequence). V lost 5 bases, J lost 4 bases, and 7 bases stayed unmatched. CDR3 length: 14 residues. CDR3 loop: CASSLDRDGTEAFF. The CDR3 DNA reads as TGTGCCAGCAGCCTCGACAGGGATGGCACTGAAGCTTTCTTT. The variable domain in full, completed from reference TRBV13 and TRBJ1-1, reads AAGVIQSPRHLIKEKRETATLKCYPIPRHDTVYWYQQGPGQDPQFLISFYEKMQSDKGSIPDRFSAQQFSDYHSELNMSSLELGDSALYFCASSLDRDGTEAFFGQGTRLTVV.

The chain is built from TRBV6-5 and TRBJ2-7; no definite D call. This CDR3 spans 14 amino acids. Germline V gene sequence: CDR1 MNHEY, CDR2 SVGAGI. Trimming stripped 2 bases from V and 2 bases from J, with 10 bases between. The CDR3 nucleotides are TGTGCCAGCAGTTACACCCACAGAACCTACGAGCAGTACTTC. It specifies CASSYTHRTYEQYF.

The chain's CDR3 is CASSWTSGGGEQFF. CDR3 DNA: TGTGCCAGCAGTTGGACTAGCGGGGGAGGGGAGCAGTTCTTC. This chain links TRBV27 with TRBJ2-1, with 13 bases matching TRBD2. V lost 4 bases and J lost 10; bases outside the gene matches: 4. Per germline, CDR1 MNHEY and CDR2 SMNVEV (reference sequence). The CDR3 spans 14 residues.